This T cell receptor beta chain was observed in a study of OX40 agonist ivuxolimab in advanced cancers. With 7 bases clipped from V and 5 bases from J, the junction kept 4 bases outside the gene matches. The CDR3 has 13 residues. The germline V gene encodes CDR1 MNHNS and CDR2 SASEGT. The assay was immunoSEQ multiplex PCR, and TCRdb's table has in-frame clones only and misses some. The sample carries some 70,000 clones, around 81% recorded once. The receptor comes from an adult with an advanced solid tumor such as melanoma, head and neck, liver or kidney cancer. This chain uses TRBV6-1 with TRBJ2-5; 10 nucleotides line up with TRBD2. Sample: CD4+ or CD8+ T cells sorted from blood, taken in a trial of the OX40 agonist ivuxolimab. The chain's CDR3 is CASKEAGGETQYF. The CDR3 DNA follows: TGTGCCAGCAAGGAAGCGGGGGGGGAGACCCAGTACTTC.